This T cell receptor beta chain stems from a study of blood T cell repertoires in COVID-19. Sequenced by immunoSEQ multiplex PCR; TCRdb stores in-frame clones only, minus some. The profile shows roughly 130,000 clones, more than 65% of them singletons. Germline CDR1 SGHNT, CDR2 YYREEE (reference sequence). This CDR3 spans 14 amino acids. Deletions cut 1 base from V and 0 bases from J, with 6 bases between. The material sequenced was peripheral blood. The rearrangement joins TRBV5-4 to TRBJ2-3; no clear D gene. The receptor was derived from a man of 80 years or more with acute or convalescent COVID-19. In nucleotides, the CDR3 is TGTGCCAGCAGCTTGCAACAGAGCACAGATACGCAGTATTTT. Translation gives CASSLQQSTDTQYF. Full variable domain (outside the CDR3, taken from reference TRBV5-4 and TRBJ2-3): ETGVTQSPTHLIKTRGQQVTLRCSSQSGHNTVSWYQQALGQGPQFIFQYYREEENGRGNFPPRFSGLQFPNYSSELNVNALELDDSALYLCASSLQQSTDTQYFGPGTRLTVL.